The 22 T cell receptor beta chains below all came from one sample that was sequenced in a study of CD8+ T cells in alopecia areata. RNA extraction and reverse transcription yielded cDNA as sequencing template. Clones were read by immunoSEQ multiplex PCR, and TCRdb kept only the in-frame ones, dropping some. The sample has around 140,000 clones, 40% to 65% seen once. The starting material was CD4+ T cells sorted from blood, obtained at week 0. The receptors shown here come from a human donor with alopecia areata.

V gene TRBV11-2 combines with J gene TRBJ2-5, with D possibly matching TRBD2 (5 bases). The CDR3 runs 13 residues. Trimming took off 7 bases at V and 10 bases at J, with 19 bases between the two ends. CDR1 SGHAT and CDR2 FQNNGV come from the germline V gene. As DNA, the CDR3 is TGTGCCAGCACCGCGGGTCCCCAAAGGGACCAGTACTTC. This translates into CASTAGPQRDQYF.

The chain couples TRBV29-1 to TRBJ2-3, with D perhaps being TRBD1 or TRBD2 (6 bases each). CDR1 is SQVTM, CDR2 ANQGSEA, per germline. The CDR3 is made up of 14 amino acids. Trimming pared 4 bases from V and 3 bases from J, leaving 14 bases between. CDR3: CSVGEVGTTDTQYF. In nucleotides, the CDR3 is TGCAGCGTTGGGGAGGTGGGGACAACAGATACGCAGTATTTT.

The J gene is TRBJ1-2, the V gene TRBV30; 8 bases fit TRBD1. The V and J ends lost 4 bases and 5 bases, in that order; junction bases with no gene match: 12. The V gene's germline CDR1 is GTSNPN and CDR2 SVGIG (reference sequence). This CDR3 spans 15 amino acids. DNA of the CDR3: TGTGCCTGGACTTCAATCGGACAGGGCGTATATGGCTACACCTTC. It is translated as CAWTSIGQGVYGYTF. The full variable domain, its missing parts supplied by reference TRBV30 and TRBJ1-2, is SQTIHQWPATLVQPVGSPLSLECTVEGTSNPNLYWYRQAAGRGLQLLFYSVGIGQISSEVPQNLSASRPQDRQFILSSKKLLLSDSGFYLCAWTSIGQGVYGYTFGSGTRLTVV.

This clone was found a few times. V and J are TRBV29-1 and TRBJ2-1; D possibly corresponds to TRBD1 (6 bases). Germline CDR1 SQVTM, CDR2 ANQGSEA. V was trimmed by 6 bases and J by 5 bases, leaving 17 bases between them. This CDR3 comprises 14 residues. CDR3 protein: CSVWGAGADNEQFF. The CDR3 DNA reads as TGCAGCGTGTGGGGAGCAGGGGCGGACAATGAGCAGTTCTTC.

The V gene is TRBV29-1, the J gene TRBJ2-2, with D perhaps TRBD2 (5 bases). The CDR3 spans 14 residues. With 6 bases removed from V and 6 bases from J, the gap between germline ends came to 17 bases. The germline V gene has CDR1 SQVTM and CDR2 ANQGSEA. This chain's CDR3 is CSVHSMGAAGELFF. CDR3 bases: TGCAGCGTCCACTCCATGGGAGCAGCCGGGGAGCTGTTTTTT.

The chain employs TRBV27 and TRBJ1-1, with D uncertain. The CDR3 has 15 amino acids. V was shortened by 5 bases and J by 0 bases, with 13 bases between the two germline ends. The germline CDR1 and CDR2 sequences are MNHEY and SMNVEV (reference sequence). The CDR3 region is CASSVNRNMNTEAFF. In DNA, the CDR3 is TGTGCCAGCAGTGTTAACAGAAATATGAACACTGAAGCTTTCTTT.

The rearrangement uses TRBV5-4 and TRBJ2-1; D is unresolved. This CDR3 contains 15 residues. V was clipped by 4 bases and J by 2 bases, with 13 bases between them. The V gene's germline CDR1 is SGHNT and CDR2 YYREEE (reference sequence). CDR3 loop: CASSTRLSAYNEQFF. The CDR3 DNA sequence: TGTGCCAGCAGCACGCGCTTGTCAGCCTACAATGAGCAGTTCTTC. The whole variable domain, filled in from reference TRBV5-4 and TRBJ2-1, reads ETGVTQSPTHLIKTRGQQVTLRCSSQSGHNTVSWYQQALGQGPQFIFQYYREEENGRGNFPPRFSGLQFPNYSSELNVNALELDDSALYLCASSTRLSAYNEQFFGPGTRLTVL.

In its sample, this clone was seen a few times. CDR3 loop: CASSLAGYAEAFF. The DNA of the CDR3 is TGTGCCAGCAGCTTAGCAGGGTATGCTGAAGCTTTCTTT. The chain recombines TRBV11-2 with TRBJ1-1; the D gene is possibly TRBD1 (5 bases). Trimming cost V 1 base and J 6 bases, with 9 bases left between them. CDR1 SGHAT and CDR2 FQNNGV come from the germline V gene. The CDR3 consists of 13 residues.

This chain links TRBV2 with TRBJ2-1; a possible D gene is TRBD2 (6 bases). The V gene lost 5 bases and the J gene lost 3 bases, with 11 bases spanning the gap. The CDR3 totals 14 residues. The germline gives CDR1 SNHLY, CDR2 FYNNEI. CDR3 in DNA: TGTGCCAGCAGTTGGACTACCCTCTACAATGAGCAGTTCTTC. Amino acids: CASSWTTLYNEQFF.

This chain's CDR3 is CSVPGLAGGISETQYF. The CDR3 bases are TGCAGCGTGCCGGGACTAGCGGGAGGTATCTCCGAGACCCAGTACTTC. The V gene is TRBV29-1, the J gene TRBJ2-5; 15 bases fit TRBD2. Looked up from germline, CDR1 is SQVTM and CDR2 is ANQGSEA. J lost 5 bases, V lost 6 bases, and 10 bases had no gene match. CDR3 length equals 16 residues.

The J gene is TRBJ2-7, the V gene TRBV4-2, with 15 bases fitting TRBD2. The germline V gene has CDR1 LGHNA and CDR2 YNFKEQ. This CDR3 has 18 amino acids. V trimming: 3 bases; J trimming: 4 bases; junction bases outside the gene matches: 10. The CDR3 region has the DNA TGTGCCAGCAGCCAGACCACCTCGGGACTAGCGGGAGGTTACGAGCAGTACTTC. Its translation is CASSQTTSGLAGGYEQYF.

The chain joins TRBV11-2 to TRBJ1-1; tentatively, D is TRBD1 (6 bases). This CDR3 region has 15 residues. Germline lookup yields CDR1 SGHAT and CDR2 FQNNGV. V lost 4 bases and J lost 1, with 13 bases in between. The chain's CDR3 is CASSSLDSWNTEAFF. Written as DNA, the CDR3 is TGTGCCAGCAGCTCTCTGGACAGTTGGAACACTGAAGCTTTCTTT.

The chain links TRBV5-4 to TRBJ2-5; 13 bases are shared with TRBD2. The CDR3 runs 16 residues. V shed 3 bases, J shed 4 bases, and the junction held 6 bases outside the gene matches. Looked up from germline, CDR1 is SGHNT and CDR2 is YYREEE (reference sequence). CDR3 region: CASSSGTSGIPETQYF. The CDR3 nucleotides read TGTGCCAGCAGCTCCGGGACTAGCGGGATCCCAGAGACCCAGTACTTC.

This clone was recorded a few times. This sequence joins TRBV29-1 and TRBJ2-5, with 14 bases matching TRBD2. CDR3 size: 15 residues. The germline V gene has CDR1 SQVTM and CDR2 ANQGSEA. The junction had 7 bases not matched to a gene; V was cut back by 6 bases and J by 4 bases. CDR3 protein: CSVHPTSGRVETQYF. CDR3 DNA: TGCAGCGTCCATCCGACTAGCGGGAGGGTAGAGACCCAGTACTTC.

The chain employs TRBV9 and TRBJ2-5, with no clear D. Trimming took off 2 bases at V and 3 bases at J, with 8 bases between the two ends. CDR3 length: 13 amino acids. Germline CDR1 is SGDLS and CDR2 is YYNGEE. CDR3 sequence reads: CASSVSPEETQYF. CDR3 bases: TGTGCCAGCAGCGTCTCTCCCGAAGAGACCCAGTACTTC.

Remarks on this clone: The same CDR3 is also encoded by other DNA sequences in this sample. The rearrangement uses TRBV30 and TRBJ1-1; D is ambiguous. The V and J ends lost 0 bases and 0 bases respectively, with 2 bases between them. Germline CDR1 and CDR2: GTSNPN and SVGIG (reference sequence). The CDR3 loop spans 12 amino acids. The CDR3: CAWSVLNTEAFF. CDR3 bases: TGTGCCTGGAGTGTACTGAACACTGAAGCTTTCTTT.

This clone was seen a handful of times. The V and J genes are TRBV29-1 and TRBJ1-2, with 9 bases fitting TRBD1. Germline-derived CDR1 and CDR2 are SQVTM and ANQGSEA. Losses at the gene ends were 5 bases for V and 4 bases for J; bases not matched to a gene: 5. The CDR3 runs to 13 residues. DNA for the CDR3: TGCAGCGTTTCAAACAGGGGGCTCTATGGCTACACCTTC. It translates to CSVSNRGLYGYTF.

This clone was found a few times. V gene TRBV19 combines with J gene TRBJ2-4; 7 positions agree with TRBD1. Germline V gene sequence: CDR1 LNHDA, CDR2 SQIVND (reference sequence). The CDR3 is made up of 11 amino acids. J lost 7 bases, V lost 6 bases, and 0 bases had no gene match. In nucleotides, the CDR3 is TGTGCCAGTAGGACAGGGAACATTCAGTACTTC. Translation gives CASRTGNIQYF.

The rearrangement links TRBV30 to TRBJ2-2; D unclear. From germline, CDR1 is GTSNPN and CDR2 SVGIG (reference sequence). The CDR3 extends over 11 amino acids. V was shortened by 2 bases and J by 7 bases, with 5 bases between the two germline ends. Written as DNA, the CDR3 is TGTGCCTGGAGTCTCTTCGGGGAGCTGTTTTTT. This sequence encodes CAWSLFGELFF.

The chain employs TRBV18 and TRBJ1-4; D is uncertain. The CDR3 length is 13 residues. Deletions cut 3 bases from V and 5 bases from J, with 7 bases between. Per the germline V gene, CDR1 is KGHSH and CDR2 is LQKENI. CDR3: CASSPRENEKLFF. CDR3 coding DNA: TGTGCCAGCTCACCCCGGGAGAATGAAAAACTGTTTTTT.

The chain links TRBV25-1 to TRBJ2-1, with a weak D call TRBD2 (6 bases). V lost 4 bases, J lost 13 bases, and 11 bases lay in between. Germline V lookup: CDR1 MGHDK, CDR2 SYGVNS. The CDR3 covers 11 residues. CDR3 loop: CASSARELQFF. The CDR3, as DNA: TGTGCCAGCAGTGCCCGGGAGTTACAGTTCTTC.

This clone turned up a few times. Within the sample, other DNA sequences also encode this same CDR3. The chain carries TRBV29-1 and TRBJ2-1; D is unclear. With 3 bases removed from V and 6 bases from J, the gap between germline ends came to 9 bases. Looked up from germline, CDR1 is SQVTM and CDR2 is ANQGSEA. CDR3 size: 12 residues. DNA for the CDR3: TGCAGCGTTGAGGGTCTAGTCAATGAGCAGTTCTTC. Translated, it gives CSVEGLVNEQFF.